The 10 T cell receptor beta chains given below trace back to one sample, sequenced in a study of CD8+CD57+ T cells in acquired aplastic anemia. Sequencing involved patients with CD8+CD57+ cell expansion previously shown by flow cytometry. Researchers used genomic DNA as the template to profile TCR beta VDJ and CDR3. TCRdb reanalysed the reads using MiXCR and keeps one entry per CDR3 protein. The sample has about 220,000 distinct CDR3 sequences, about 44% seen once; the top ten hold 6.5% to 10%. Sequenced input: sorted CD4+, CD8+, or CD8+CD57+ T cells (not recorded which) from PBMCs. These receptors all stem from a human donor with aplastic anemia.

The chain links TRBV20-1 to TRBJ1-1; D possibly corresponds to TRBD1 (6 bases). CDR1 is DFQATT and CDR2 is SNEGSKA in the germline V gene (reference sequence). CDR3 length: 13 residues. V was pared by 3 bases and J by 5 bases, with 13 bases between. DNA for the CDR3: TGCAGTGCTAGGCAACAGGGCTTAACTGAAGCTTTCTTT. Amino acid sequence: CSARQQGLTEAFF.

This clonotype was counted many times. This sequence joins TRBV7-9 and TRBJ2-3; 7 bases agree with TRBD1. Losses at the gene ends were 7 bases for V and 1 base for J; bases not matched to a gene: 8. Germline CDR1 reads SEHNR; CDR2 reads FQNEAQ (reference sequence). The CDR3 spans 15 residues. The CDR3 here is CASISEGAGTDTQYF. The CDR3 DNA follows: TGTGCCAGCATTTCCGAGGGGGCGGGCACAGATACGCAGTATTTT. The full variable domain, its missing parts supplied by reference TRBV7-9 and TRBJ2-3, is DTGVSQNPRHKITKRGQNVTFRCDPISEHNRLYWYRQTLGQGPEFLTYFQNEAQLEKSRLLSDRFSAERPKGSFSTLEIQRTEQGDSAMYLCASISEGAGTDTQYFGPGTRLTVL.

This clonotype was counted only a few times. The genes are TRBV6-5 and TRBJ1-1, with TRBD1 as a possible D gene (5 bases). Trimming shortened V by 6 bases and J by 1 base, and 12 bases separated the two germline ends. Germline CDR1 reads MNHEY; CDR2 reads SVGAGI. The CDR3 consists of 14 residues. CDR3 sequence: CASSQWDSNTEAFF. CDR3 DNA sequence: TGTGCCAGCAGCCAATGGGACTCGAACACTGAAGCTTTCTTT.

This clonotype was seen many times. The chain couples TRBV5-5 to TRBJ1-5, with 8 bases that match TRBD1. From germline, CDR1 is SGHKS and CDR2 YYEKEE (reference sequence). This CDR3 is built from 15 residues. Germline trimming cut 5 bases from V and 6 bases from J; bases unmatched to any gene: 10. CDR3 nucleotide sequence: TGTGCCAGCAGTGATGGACAGGGAGCGGGTCAGCCCCAGCATTTT. It codes for CASSDGQGAGQPQHF.

In its sample, this clonotype was seen many times. The rearrangement joins TRBV7-8 to TRBJ1-1, with unresolved D. This CDR3 region has 13 residues. Germline lookup yields CDR1 SGHVS and CDR2 FQNEAQ. Trimming took off 7 bases at V and 1 base at J, with 10 bases between the two ends. The CDR3 bases are TGTGCCAGCAAAGAAACAAGGAACACTGAAGCTTTCTTT. Protein: CASKETRNTEAFF.

This clonotype was detected only once. The chain joins TRBV5-1 to TRBJ1-2, with D possibly being TRBD1 (6 bases). V was shortened by 4 bases and J by 5 bases, with 15 bases between the two germline ends. This CDR3 has 14 residues. Germline-derived CDR1 and CDR2 are SGHRS and YFSETQ. CDR3 loop: CASSIRTETYGYTF. CDR3 bases: TGCGCCAGCAGCATACGGACAGAAACTTATGGCTACACCTTC.

This clonotype was seen more than once but under ten times. The chain joins TRBV20-1 to TRBJ1-1; D not resolved. Germline V lookup: CDR1 DFQATT, CDR2 SNEGSKA (reference sequence). The CDR3 totals 17 residues. V dropped 0 bases and J dropped 3 bases, with 20 bases sitting between them. Here the CDR3 reads CSARDPSTSGRDTEAFF. The CDR3 nucleotides read TGCAGTGCTAGAGACCCCTCGACTAGCGGGAGGGACACTGAAGCTTTCTTT.

The chain has TRBV20-1 and TRBJ2-5; 8 bases line up with TRBD2. Germline CDR1 reads DFQATT; CDR2 reads SNEGSKA (reference sequence). The CDR3 runs to 13 residues. V trimming: 6 bases; J trimming: 3 bases; junction bases outside the gene matches: 6. The CDR3 protein is CSACAGGEETQYF. The CDR3 bases are TGCAGTGCATGTGCGGGGGGAGAAGAGACCCAGTACTTC.

This clonotype was seen a handful of times. This chain connects TRBV27 to TRBJ2-3; no definite D call. The CDR3 spans 14 residues. Germline V gene lookup returns CDR1 MNHEY and CDR2 SMNVEV (reference sequence). The germline V and J ends were trimmed by 0 bases and 2 bases, with 6 bases remaining between them. The CDR3 DNA is TGTGCCAGCAGTTTATCTGCAGCCACAGATACGCAGTATTTT. This gives the protein CASSLSAATDTQYF.

J is TRBJ2-1 and V is TRBV20-1; D not certain. Trimming took off 3 bases at V and 6 bases at J, with 12 bases between the two ends. The CDR3 consists of 13 residues. CDR1 and CDR2 from the germline V gene are DFQATT and SNEGSKA (reference sequence). Here the CDR3 DNA reads TGCAGTGCTAGCGACTCTGGGATCAATGAGCAGTTCTTC. This encodes CSASDSGINEQFF.